This T cell receptor (beta chain) is drawn from a study of control samples from healthy donors and cancer patients. Per germline, CDR1 SGDLS and CDR2 YYNGEE. Trimming pared 2 bases from V and 0 bases from J, leaving 9 bases between. The CDR3 is made up of 16 amino acids. Only in-frame clones appear in the TCRdb table, and some are missing; sequencing was by immunoSEQ multiplex PCR. The data show fewer than 500,000 clones, with 75% to 95% seen just once and 5.5% to 7.5% held by the top ten. The chain uses TRBV9 and TRBJ2-6; D unclear. The sequenced sample consisted of PBMCs. This TCR derives from a man between 35 and 55 years old with head and neck cancer. Here the CDR3 DNA reads TGTGCCAGCAGCGTTCTGGGTAGCTCTGGGGCCAACGTCCTGACTTTC. As protein: CASSVLGSSGANVLTF.